The subject of this entry is one T cell receptor (beta chain). Its cognate antigen is unknown. Profiling relied on immunoSEQ multiplex PCR, and the TCRdb table lists in-frame clones only, not all of them. Seen here are about 180,000 clones, around nine tenths observed once, and the top ten hold approximately 2.5%. The V and J ends lost 2 bases and 3 bases, in that order; junction bases with no gene match: 7. The germline gives CDR1 SGHTA, CDR2 FQGTGA. This CDR3 region has 15 residues. The sample is drawn from a study of cytomegalovirus exposure and HLA in healthy donors. General study findings and limits: Among TCR sequences, most were rare, though some public TCRs appeared in many donors. The authors enumerated around 150 TCR beta chains as linked to cytomegalovirus. A few CMV-associated chains proved CMV antigen-specific in vitro. Per published reports, the classifier diagnosed cytomegalovirus status with high specificity and sensitivity.

V and J are TRBV7-3 and TRBJ2-7; 7 bases are a match to TRBD2. The sequenced sample was PBMCs. The TCR was taken from a man younger than 30 in good health and CMV-seropositive. The CDR3 region is CASSLLAGVGYEQYF. The CDR3 DNA is TGTGCCAGCAGCTTATTGGCGGGAGTCGGCTACGAGCAGTACTTC.